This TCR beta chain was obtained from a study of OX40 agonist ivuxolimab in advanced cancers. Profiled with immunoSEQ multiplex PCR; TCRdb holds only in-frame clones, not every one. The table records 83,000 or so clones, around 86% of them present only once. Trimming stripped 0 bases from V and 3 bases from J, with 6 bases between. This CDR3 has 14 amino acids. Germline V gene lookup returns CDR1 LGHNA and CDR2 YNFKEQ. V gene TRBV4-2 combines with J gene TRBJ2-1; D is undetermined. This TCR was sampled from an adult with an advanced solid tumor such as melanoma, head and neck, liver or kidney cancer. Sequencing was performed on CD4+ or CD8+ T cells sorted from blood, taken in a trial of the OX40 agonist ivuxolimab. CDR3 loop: CASSQDGDYNEQFF. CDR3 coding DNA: TGTGCCAGCAGCCAAGATGGGGACTACAATGAGCAGTTCTTC.